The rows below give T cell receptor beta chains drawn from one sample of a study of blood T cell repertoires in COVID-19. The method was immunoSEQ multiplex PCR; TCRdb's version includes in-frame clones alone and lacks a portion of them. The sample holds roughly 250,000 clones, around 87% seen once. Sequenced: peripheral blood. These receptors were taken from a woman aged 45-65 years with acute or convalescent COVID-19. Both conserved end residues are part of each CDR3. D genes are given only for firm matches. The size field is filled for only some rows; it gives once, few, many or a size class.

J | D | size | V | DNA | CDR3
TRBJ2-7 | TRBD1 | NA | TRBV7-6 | TGTGCCAGCAGCTTGAAGACAGGGTGGTCCTACGAGCAGTACTTC | CASSLKTGWSYEQYF
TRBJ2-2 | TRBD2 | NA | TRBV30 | TGTGCCTGGAGCACTAGCGGGTCTCCCGGGGAGCTGTTTTTT | CAWSTSGSPGELFF
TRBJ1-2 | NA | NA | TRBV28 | TGTGCCAGCAGTCCTACCAGGGCTAACTATGGCTACACCTTC | CASSPTRANYGYTF
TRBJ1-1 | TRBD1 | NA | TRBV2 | TGTGCCAGCCACAGGGGCCTGAACACTGAAGCTTTCTTT | CASHRGLNTEAFF
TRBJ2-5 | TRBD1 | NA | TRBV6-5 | TGTGCCACCCGAGGACAGGGGGAGACCCAGTACTTC | CATRGQGETQYF
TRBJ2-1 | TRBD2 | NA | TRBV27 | TGTGCCAGCAACCAGCGGGGTGAGCAGTTCTTC | CASNQRGEQFF
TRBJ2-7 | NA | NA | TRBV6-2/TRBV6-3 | TGTGCCAGCAGTTATACGAGCCTCTCCTACGAGCAGTACTTC | CASSYTSLSYEQYF
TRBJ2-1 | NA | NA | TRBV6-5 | TGTGCCAGCAGCCAGTCACTAGGGGGTTACAATGAGCAGTTCTTC | CASSQSLGGYNEQFF
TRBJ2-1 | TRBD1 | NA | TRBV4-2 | TGTGCCAGCAGCCAAGATTACGGCAGGGGGAACCACGATGAGCAGTTCTTC | CASSQDYGRGNHDEQFF
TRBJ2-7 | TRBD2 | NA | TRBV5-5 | TGTGCCAGCAGCTTGGTTAGCGGGACCTCCTACGAGCAGTACTTC | CASSLVSGTSYEQYF
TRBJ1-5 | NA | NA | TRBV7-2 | TGTGCCAGCAGCTCTTGGAGCGTCGTCAGTCAGCCCCAGCATTTT | CASSSWSVVSQPQHF
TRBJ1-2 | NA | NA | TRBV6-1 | TGTGCCAGCAGTGAGTTTCGGGGAAACTATGGCTACACCTTC | CASSEFRGNYGYTF
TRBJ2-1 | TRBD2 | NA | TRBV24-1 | TGTGCCACCAGTGATGCCGGGACTAGCATCTACAATGAGCAGTTCTTC | CATSDAGTSIYNEQFF
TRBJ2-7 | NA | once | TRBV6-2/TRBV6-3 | TGTGCCAGCAGCCACGACGGGACCTACGAGCAGTACTTC | CASSHDGTYEQYF
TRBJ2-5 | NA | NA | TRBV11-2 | TGTGCCAGCAGCTTAACTTCAGGGGAGCGGGGAGAGACCCAGTACTTC | CASSLTSGERGETQYF
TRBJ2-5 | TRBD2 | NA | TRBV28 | TGTGCCAGCAGTTTGTCTAGCGGGAGGGCCGAGGAGACCCAGTACTTC | CASSLSSGRAEETQYF
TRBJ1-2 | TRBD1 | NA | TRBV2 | TGTGCCAGCAGAACTGGGACAGGGTTTGGCGGCTACACCTTC | CASRTGTGFGGYTF
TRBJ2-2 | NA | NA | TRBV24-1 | TGTGCCACCAGTGATTTGGACAGGAGGAACACCGGGGAGCTGTTTTTT | CATSDLDRRNTGELFF
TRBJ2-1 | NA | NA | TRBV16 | TGTGCCAGCAGCCAATCGTCCGGGAGCTCCTACAATGAGCAGTTCTTC | CASSQSSGSSYNEQFF
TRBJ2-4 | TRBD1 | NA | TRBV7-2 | TGTGCCAGCAGCTTAACAGGGGGCGCTGCCAAAAACATTCAGTACTTC | CASSLTGGAAKNIQYF
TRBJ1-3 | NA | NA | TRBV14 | TGTGCCAGCAGCCCCAGGGGCCTAAACTCTGGAAACACCATATATTTT | CASSPRGLNSGNTIYF
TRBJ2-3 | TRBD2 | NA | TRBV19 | TGTGCCAGTATCGATAGTTGGGGGGGTACGCAGTATTTT | CASIDSWGGTQYF
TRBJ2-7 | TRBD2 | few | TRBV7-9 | TGTGCCAGCAGAAGAGATGTCTCGACTAGCGGGAGGGACCGTCGCGAGCAGTACTTC | CASRRDVSTSGRDRREQYF
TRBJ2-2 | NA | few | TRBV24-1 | TGTGCCACCAGTGATGGCCAGGGCGGCGTCCGGACCGGGGAGCTGTTTTTT | CATSDGQGGVRTGELFF
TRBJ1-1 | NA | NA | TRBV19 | TGTGCCAGTAGTATAGCGGGGGACACTGAAGCTTTCTTT | CASSIAGDTEAFF
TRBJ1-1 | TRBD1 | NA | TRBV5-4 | TGTGCCAGCAGCTTGGGTCTAGGGACAGGCACTGAAGCTTTCTTT | CASSLGLGTGTEAFF
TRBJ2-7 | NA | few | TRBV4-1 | TGCGCCAGCAGCCAAGATATTGGAGCGAGAGCCTACGAGCAGTACTTC | CASSQDIGARAYEQYF
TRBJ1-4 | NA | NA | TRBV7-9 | TGTGCCAGCAGCGCCGCTTCCCAGGGAGGAGAGGAAAAACTGTTTTTT | CASSAASQGGEEKLFF
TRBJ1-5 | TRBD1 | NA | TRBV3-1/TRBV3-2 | TGTGCCAGCAGCCCTGACAGGGCGGATCAGCCCCAGCATTTT | CASSPDRADQPQHF
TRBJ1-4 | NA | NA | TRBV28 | TGTGCCACACAGGGAGGGAATGAAAAACTGTTTTTT | CATQGGNEKLFF
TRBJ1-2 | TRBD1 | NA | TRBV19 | TGTGCCAGTAGTCCGGACAGGAGCTATGGCTACACCTTC | CASSPDRSYGYTF
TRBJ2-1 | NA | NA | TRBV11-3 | TGTGCCAGCAGCTTATCCCGGGGTAGCGGTCGTGAGCAGTTCTTC | CASSLSRGSGREQFF
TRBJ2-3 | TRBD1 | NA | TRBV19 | TGTGCCAGTAGACGGGACAGGGATACAGATACGCAGTATTTT | CASRRDRDTDTQYF
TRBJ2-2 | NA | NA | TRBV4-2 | TGTGCCAGCAGCCAAGGGGGCCCGAACACCGGGGAGCTGTTTTTT | CASSQGGPNTGELFF
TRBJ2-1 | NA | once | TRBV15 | TGTGCCACCAGCAGGGAACAGGTTGATAAGCAGTTCTTC | CATSREQVDKQFF
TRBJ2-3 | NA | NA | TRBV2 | TGTGCCAGCAGCCCTAGACTAGACCGCACAGATACGCAGTATTTT | CASSPRLDRTDTQYF
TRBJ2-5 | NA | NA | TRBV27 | TGTGCCAGCAGCTCCGGGGTGTTAGCGGTTGAAGAGACCCAGTACTTC | CASSSGVLAVEETQYF
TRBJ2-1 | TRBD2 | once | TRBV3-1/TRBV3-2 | TGTGCCAGCAGCCCCCGATTAGCGGGAGGCGAGCAGTTCTTC | CASSPRLAGGEQFF
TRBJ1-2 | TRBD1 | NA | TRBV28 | TGTGCCAGCAGACGACAGGGGGCCACCTATGGCTACACCTTC | CASRRQGATYGYTF
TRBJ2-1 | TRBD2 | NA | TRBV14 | TGTGCCAGCAACCCGACTAGCGGGAGAGGTAATGAGCAGTTCTTC | CASNPTSGRGNEQFF
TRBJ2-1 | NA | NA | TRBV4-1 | TGCGCCAGCAGCCAACAGCGAGAGCAGTTCTTC | CASSQQREQFF
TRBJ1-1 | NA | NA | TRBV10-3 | TGTGCCATCGCGACAGTGGGGAACACTGAAGCTTTCTTT | CAIATVGNTEAFF
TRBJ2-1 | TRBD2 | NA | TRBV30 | TGTGCCTGGAGTGTTGGGACTAGTTATGAGCAGTTCTTC | CAWSVGTSYEQFF
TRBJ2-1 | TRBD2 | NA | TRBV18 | TGTGCCAGCTCACCCGCGGGAGACGAGCAGTTCTTC | CASSPAGDEQFF
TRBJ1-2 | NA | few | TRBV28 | TGTGCCAGCAGGACAGCCCGGAACGCTAACTATGGCTACACCTTC | CASRTARNANYGYTF
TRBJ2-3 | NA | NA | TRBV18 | TGTGCCAGCTCAGCAGGGGGACTCACAGATACGCAGTATTTT | CASSAGGLTDTQYF
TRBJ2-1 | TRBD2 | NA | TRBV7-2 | TGTGCCAGCAGCTCTAGCGGTTGGGACAATGAGCAGTTCTTC | CASSSSGWDNEQFF
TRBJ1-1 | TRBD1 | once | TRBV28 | TGTGCCAGCAGTGAGGGGACAGGGATGGCTTTCTTT | CASSEGTGMAFF
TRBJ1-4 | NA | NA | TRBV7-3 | TGTGCCAGCAGCTTAACCGGGTCGGGGAAACTGTTTTTT | CASSLTGSGKLFF
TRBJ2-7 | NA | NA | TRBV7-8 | TGTGCCAGCAGCTTTGCTAGCTACGAGCAGTACTTC | CASSFASYEQYF
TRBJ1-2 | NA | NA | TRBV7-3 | TGTGCCAGCAGCCAAACAGGAGGGAACTATGGCTACACCTTC | CASSQTGGNYGYTF